The source of this T cell receptor (beta chain) is a study of graft-versus-host responses after intestinal transplantation. Study background: All recipients got anti-thymocyte globulin induction, then tacrolimus and steroids for 2 to 4 years.

Some clones are missing from TCRdb's copy, which holds only in-frame ones; the method was immunoSEQ multiplex PCR. Of about 94,000 clones in the sample, roughly nine tenths are singletons; the top ten hold 0.5%. Findings and limits, study-wide: Circulating GvH clones peaking coincided with falling HvG clones soon after transplant. Recipient marrow showed GvH clones, some seen first in ileum or blood.

As for this clone: The antigen remains undetermined.

The receptor was isolated from a human donor who received an intestinal transplant. Sequences were derived from unstimulated CD8+ T cells sorted from spleen or lymph node cells, sampled before intestinal transplant.

The CDR3 nucleotides are TGTGCCAGCAGTTTAAAATGGCCGGGGTACGAGCAGTACTTC. Translated, it gives CASSLKWPGYEQYF. The gene calls are TRBV27 and TRBJ2-7, with a weak D call TRBD2 (5 bases). Trimming shortened V by 2 bases and J by 4 bases, and 12 bases separated the two germline ends. Per the germline V gene, CDR1 is MNHEY and CDR2 is SMNVEV (reference sequence). The CDR3 covers 14 residues.